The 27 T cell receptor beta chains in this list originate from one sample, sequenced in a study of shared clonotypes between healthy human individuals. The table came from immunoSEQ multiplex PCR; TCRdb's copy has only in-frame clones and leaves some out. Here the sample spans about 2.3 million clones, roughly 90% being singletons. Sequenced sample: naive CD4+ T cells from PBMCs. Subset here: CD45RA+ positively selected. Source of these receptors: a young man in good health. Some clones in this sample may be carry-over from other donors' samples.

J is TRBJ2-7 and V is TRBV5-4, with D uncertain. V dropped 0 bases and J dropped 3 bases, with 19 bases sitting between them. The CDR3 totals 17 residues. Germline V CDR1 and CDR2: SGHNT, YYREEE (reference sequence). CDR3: CASSLELGLPENYEQYF. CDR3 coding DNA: TGTGCCAGCAGCTTGGAGCTCGGGCTCCCCGAAAACTACGAGCAGTACTTC.

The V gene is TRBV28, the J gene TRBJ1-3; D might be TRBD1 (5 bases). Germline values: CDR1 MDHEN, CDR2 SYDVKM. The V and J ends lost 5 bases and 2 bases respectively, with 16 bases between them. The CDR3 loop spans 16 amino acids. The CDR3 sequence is CASSPPGPRTGNTIYF. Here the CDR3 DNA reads TGTGCCAGCAGTCCTCCGGGGCCCCGAACTGGAAACACCATATATTTT.

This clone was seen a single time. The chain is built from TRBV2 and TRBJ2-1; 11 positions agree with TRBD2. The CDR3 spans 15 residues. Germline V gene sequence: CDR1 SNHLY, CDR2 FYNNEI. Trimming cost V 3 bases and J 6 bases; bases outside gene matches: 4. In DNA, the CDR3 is TGTGCCAGCAGTGACCTAGCGGGAGGAATCAATGAGCAGTTCTTC. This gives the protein CASSDLAGGINEQFF.

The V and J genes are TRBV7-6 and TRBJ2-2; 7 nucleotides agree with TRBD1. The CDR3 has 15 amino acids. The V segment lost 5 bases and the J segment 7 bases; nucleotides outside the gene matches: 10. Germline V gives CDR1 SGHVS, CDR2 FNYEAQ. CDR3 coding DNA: TGTGCCAGCAGCACCCAACAGGGGCGGATCGGGGAGCTGTTTTTT. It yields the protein CASSTQQGRIGELFF.

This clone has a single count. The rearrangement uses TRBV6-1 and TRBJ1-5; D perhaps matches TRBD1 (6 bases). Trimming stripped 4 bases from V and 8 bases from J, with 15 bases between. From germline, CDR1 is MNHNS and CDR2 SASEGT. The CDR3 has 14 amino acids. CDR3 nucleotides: TGTGCCAGCAGTGCCGGATGGGGGCAAGAGCCCCAGCATTTT. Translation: CASSAGWGQEPQHF.

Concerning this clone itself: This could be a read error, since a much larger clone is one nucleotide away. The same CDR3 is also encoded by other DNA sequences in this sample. CDR3: CASSLGLTDTQYF. DNA of the CDR3: TGCGCCAGCAGCTTGGGGCTCACAGATACGCAGTATTTT. V is TRBV5-1 and J is TRBJ2-3; no clear D. CDR3 length equals 13 residues. In germline, CDR1 is SGHRS, CDR2 YFSETQ. The V end was cut by 0 bases, the J end by 2 bases, with 4 bases between.

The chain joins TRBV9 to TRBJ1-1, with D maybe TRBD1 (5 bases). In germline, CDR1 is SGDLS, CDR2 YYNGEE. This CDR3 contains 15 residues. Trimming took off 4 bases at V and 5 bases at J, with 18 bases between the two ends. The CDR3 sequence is CASSPPPARGTEAFF. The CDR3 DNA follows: TGTGCCAGCAGCCCGCCACCGGCGAGGGGAACTGAAGCTTTCTTT.

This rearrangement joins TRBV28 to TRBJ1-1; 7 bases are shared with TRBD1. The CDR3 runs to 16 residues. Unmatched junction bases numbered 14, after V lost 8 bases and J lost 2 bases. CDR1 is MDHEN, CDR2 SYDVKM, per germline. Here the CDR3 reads CASLQGGSTHNTEAFF. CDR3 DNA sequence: TGTGCCAGCCTCCAGGGGGGCTCCACACATAACACTGAAGCTTTCTTT. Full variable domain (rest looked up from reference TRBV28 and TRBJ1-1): DVKVTQSSRYLVKRTGEKVFLECVQDMDHENMFWYRQDPGLGLRLIYFSYDVKMKEKGDIPEGYSVSREKKERFSLILESASTNQTSMYLCASLQGGSTHNTEAFFGQGTRLTVV.

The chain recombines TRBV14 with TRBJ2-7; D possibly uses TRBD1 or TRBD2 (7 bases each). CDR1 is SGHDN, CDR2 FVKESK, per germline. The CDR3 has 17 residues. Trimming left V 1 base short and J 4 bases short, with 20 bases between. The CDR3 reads CASSQGEGRGKQYEQYF. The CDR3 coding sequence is TGTGCCAGCAGCCAAGGGGAGGGCAGGGGGAAACAATACGAGCAGTACTTC.

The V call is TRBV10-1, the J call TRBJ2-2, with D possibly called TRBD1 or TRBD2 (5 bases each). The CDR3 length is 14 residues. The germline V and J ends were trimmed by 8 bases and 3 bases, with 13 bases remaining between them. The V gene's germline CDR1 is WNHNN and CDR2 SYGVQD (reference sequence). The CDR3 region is CASREGPHTGELFF. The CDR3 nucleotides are TGCGCCAGCCGAGAGGGACCGCACACCGGGGAGCTGTTTTTT.

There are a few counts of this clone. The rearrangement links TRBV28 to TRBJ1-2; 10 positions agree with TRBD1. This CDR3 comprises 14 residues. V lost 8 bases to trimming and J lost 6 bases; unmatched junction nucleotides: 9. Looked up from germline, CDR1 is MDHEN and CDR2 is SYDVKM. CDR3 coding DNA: TGTGCCAGCCTTTCCCCTGGGACAGGGGATGGCTACACCTTC. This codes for CASLSPGTGDGYTF.

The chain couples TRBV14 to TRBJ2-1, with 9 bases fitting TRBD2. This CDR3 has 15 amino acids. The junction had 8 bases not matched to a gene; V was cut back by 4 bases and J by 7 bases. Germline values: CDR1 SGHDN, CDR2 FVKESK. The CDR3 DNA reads TGTGCCAGCAGCCCTCTAGCGGGAATTGGGAATGAGCAGTTCTTC. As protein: CASSPLAGIGNEQFF.

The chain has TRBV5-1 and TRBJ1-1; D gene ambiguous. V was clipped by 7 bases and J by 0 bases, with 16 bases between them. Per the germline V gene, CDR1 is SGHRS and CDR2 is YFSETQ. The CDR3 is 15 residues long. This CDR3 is CASLLATAMNTEAFF. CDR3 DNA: TGCGCCAGCCTCCTCGCCACCGCCATGAACACTGAAGCTTTCTTT.

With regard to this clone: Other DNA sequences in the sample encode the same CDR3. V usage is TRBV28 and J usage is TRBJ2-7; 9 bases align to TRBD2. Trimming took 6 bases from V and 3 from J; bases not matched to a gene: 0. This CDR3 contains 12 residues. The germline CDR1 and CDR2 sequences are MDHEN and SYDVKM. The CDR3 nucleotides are TGTGCCAGCAGACTAGCGGGCTACGAGCAGTACTTC. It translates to CASRLAGYEQYF.

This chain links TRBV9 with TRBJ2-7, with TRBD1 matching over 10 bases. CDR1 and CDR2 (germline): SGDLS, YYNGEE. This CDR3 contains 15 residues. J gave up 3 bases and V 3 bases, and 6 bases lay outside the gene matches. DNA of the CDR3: TGTGCCAGCAGCGGCGGCGGGACAGGGGTCTACGAGCAGTACTTC. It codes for CASSGGGTGVYEQYF.

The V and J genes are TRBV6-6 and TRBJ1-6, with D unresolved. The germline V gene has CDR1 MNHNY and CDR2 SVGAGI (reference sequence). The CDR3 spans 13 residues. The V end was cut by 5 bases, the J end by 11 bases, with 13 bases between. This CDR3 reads CASSAGPQAPLHF. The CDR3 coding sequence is TGTGCCAGCAGTGCGGGCCCCCAAGCACCCCTCCACTTT.

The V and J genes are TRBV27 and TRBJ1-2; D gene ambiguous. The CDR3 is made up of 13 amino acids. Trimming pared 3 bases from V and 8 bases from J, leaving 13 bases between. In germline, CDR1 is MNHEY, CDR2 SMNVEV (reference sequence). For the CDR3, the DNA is TGTGCCAGCAGTTTCCGAGGTCCCTACGGCTACACCTTC. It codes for CASSFRGPYGYTF.

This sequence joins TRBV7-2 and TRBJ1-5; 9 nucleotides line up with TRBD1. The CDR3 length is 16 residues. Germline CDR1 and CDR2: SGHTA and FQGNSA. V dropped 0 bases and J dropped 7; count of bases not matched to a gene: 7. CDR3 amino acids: CASSLAGTGQYQPQHF. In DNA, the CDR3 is TGTGCCAGCAGCTTAGCCGGGACAGGGCAATACCAGCCCCAGCATTTT.

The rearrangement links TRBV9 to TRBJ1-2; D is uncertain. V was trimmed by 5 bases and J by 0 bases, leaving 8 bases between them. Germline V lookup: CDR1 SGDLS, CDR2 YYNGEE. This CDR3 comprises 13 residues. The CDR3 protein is CASRDDTNYGYTF. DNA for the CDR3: TGTGCCAGCAGGGACGATACTAACTATGGCTACACCTTC.

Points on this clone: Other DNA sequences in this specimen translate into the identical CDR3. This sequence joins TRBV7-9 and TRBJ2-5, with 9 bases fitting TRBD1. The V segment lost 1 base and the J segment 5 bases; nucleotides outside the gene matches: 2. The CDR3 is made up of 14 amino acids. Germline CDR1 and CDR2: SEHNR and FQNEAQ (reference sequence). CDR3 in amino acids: CASSLDRGRETQYF. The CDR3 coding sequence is TGTGCCAGCAGCTTAGACAGGGGGCGTGAGACCCAGTACTTC.

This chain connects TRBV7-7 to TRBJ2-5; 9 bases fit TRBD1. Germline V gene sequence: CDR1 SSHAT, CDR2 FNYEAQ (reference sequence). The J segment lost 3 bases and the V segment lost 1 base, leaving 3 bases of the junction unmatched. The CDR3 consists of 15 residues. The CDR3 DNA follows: TGTGCCAGCAGCTTAGGTCGGGACAGGGAAGAGACCCAGTACTTC. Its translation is CASSLGRDREETQYF. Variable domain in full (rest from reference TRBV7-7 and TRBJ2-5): GAGVSQSPRYKVTKRGQDVTLRCDPISSHATLYWYQQALGQGPEFLTYFNYEAQPDKSGLPSDRFSAERPEGSISTLTIQRTEQRDSAMYRCASSLGRDREETQYFGPGTRLLVL.

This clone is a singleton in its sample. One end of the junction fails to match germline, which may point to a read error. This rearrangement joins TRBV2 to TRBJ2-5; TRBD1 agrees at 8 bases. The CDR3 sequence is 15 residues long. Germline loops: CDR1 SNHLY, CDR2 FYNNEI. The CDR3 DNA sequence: TGTGCCAGCCGTGAAAGGACAGGGTCCCAAGAGACCCAGTACTTC. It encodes CASRERTGSQETQYF.

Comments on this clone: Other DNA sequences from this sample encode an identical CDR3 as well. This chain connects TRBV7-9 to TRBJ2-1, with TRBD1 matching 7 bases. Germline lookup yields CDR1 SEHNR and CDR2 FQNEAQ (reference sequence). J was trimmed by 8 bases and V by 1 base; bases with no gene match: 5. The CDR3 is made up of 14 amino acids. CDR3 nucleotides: TGTGCCAGCAGCTTAGGCCAGGGGGTTGATGAGCAGTTCTTC. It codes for CASSLGQGVDEQFF.

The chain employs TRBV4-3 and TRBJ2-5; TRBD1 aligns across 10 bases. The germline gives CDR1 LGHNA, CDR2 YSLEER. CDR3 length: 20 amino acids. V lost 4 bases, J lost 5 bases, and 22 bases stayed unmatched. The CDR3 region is CASSRTLTSTGGIGRETQYF. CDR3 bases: TGCGCCAGCAGCCGAACTCTGACGTCGACAGGGGGCATAGGACGGGAGACCCAGTACTTC.

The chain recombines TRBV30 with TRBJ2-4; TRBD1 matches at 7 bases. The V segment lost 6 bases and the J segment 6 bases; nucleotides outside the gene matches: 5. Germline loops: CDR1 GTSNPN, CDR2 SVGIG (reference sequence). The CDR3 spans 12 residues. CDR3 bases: TGTGCCTGTGAGACAGGGTCAAACATTCAGTACTTC. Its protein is CACETGSNIQYF.

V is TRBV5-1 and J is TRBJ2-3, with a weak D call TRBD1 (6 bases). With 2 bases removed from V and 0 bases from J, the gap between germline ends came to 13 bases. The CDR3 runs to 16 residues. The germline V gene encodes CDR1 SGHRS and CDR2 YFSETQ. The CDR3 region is CASSFTGTPSTDTQYF. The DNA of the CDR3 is TGCGCCAGCAGCTTTACCGGGACACCTAGCACAGATACGCAGTATTTT. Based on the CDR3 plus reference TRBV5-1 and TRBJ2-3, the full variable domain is KAGVTQTPRYLIKTRGQQVTLSCSPISGHRSVSWYQQTPGQGLQFLFEYFSETQRNKGNFPGRFSGRQFSNSRSEMNVSTLELGDSALYLCASSFTGTPSTDTQYFGPGTRLTVL.

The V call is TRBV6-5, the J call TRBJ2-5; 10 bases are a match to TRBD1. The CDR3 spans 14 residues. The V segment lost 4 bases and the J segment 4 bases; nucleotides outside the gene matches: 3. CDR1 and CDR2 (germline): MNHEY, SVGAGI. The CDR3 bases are TGTGCCAGCAGTTCGGGACAGGGGTTAGAGACCCAGTACTTC. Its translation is CASSSGQGLETQYF.